The rows below give T cell receptor beta chains drawn from one sample of a study of read filtering for tumor transcriptome and immune sequencing. MiXCR, applied by TCRdb to the reads, yields one record per CDR3 protein. In the table there are some 120,000 distinct CDR3 sequences, over 10% of which are singletons. The material sequenced was a population of CD138-negative cells sorted from bone marrow. The receptors here all came from a donor aged 40 or over with multiple myeloma. The CDR3 runs from the conserved cysteine through the conserved F or W. A D gene is named only where the DNA matches it firmly. Size values are once, few and many counts, or a class for expanded clones, and some rows have none.

d_gene: -; v_gene: TRBV27; abundance: -; j_gene: TRBJ2-6; CDR3aa: CASRSHQGPLLTF; CDR3nt: TGTGCCAGCAGATCCCATCAGGGTCCGCTCCTGACTTTC
d_gene: -; v_gene: TRBV15; abundance: many; j_gene: TRBJ2-3; CDR3aa: CATSSEGGDPTDTQYF; CDR3nt: TGTGCCACCAGCAGCGAAGGCGGGGACCCCACAGATACGCAGTATTTT
d_gene: -; v_gene: TRBV28; abundance: many; j_gene: TRBJ2-7; CDR3aa: CATAGTFRGSYEQYF; CDR3nt: TGTGCCACCGCCGGGACTTTTCGGGGCTCCTACGAGCAGTACTTC
d_gene: TRBD1; v_gene: TRBV7-3; abundance: many; j_gene: TRBJ1-4; CDR3aa: CASSITGGVNEKLFF; CDR3nt: TGTGCCAGCAGCATAACAGGGGGAGTCAATGAAAAACTGTTTTTT
d_gene: TRBD1; v_gene: TRBV2; abundance: many; j_gene: TRBJ2-7; CDR3aa: CASRDRSTSIREQYF; CDR3nt: TGTGCCAGCCGGGACAGATCTACGAGTATAAGGGAGCAGTACTTC
d_gene: TRBD2; v_gene: TRBV6-1; abundance: many; j_gene: TRBJ2-5; CDR3aa: CAGRTSGLETQYF; CDR3nt: TGTGCCGGAAGGACTAGCGGGCTGGAGACCCAGTACTTC
d_gene: TRBD1; v_gene: TRBV18; abundance: many; j_gene: TRBJ2-1; CDR3aa: CASSPRDRGYSEQFF; CDR3nt: TGTGCCAGCTCGCCCCGGGACAGGGGGTACAGTGAGCAGTTCTTC
d_gene: -; v_gene: TRBV27; abundance: many; j_gene: TRBJ2-1; CDR3aa: CASRNTGRNVQFF; CDR3nt: TGTGCCAGCAGAAATACAGGGCGCAATGTGCAGTTCTTC
d_gene: TRBD2; v_gene: TRBV20-1; abundance: many; j_gene: TRBJ2-1; CDR3aa: CSASPGYGTSGSHEQFF; CDR3nt: TGCAGTGCTAGCCCTGGTTACGGGACTAGCGGGAGTCATGAGCAGTTCTTC
d_gene: TRBD1; v_gene: TRBV12-3/TRBV12-4; abundance: many; j_gene: TRBJ2-5; CDR3aa: CASSTDRASTQYF; CDR3nt: TGTGCCAGCAGTACCGACAGGGCCTCGACCCAGTACTTC
d_gene: -; v_gene: TRBV6-5; abundance: many; j_gene: TRBJ1-1; CDR3aa: CASTTGQFNTEAFF; CDR3nt: TGTGCCAGCACCACCGGACAGTTTAACACTGAAGCTTTCTTT
d_gene: -; v_gene: TRBV7-9; abundance: many; j_gene: TRBJ2-3; CDR3aa: CASSSQRFTDTQYF; CDR3nt: TGTGCCAGCAGCTCGCAGCGGTTCACAGATACGCAGTATTTT
d_gene: TRBD2; v_gene: TRBV2; abundance: -; j_gene: TRBJ2-5; CDR3aa: CASRIAGAQETQYF; CDR3nt: TGTGCCAGCAGGATAGCGGGGGCCCAAGAGACCCAGTACTTC
d_gene: TRBD1; v_gene: TRBV28; abundance: many; j_gene: TRBJ1-6; CDR3aa: CASTSPGTANSPLHF; CDR3nt: TGTGCCAGCACGAGCCCCGGGACAGCTAATTCACCCCTCCACTTT